A single sample gave rise to the 6 T cell receptor beta chains below, sequenced in a study of identical twins. MiXCR was run by TCRdb on the 5' RACE reads, yielding one entry per CDR3 protein. This sample has roughly 150,000 distinct CDR3 sequences; roughly 3.3% occur once, and the top ten carry around 8%. Sequencing used memory T cells sorted from blood. Source of these receptors: a man younger than 30 in good health.

This clonotype was picked up many times. The rearrangement links TRBV12-3 or TRBV12-4 to TRBJ2-3; D is possibly TRBD2 (6 bases). V was clipped by 1 base and J by 2 bases, with 13 bases between them. This CDR3 has 16 amino acids. CDR3: CASSLVGTVSTDTQYF. The CDR3 DNA sequence: TGTGCCAGCAGTTTAGTCGGGACTGTATCCACAGATACGCAGTATTTT.

This clonotype was counted many times. The chain uses TRBV15 and TRBJ2-1; tentative D call: TRBD1 (6 bases). The V gene lost 0 bases and the J gene lost 12 bases, with 15 bases spanning the gap. This CDR3 comprises 14 residues. Germline CDR1 is LNHNV and CDR2 is YYDKDF (reference sequence). In DNA form, the CDR3 reads TGTGCCACCAGCAGAGATATAGGGCAGGGGTGGCAGTTCTTC. Its translation: CATSRDIGQGWQFF.

This clonotype appeared many times. V and J are TRBV11-2 and TRBJ1-3; TRBD1 aligns across 8 bases. Losses at the gene ends were 6 bases for V and 1 base for J; bases not matched to a gene: 8. Germline assignment: CDR1 SGHAT and CDR2 FQNNGV. CDR3 length equals 16 residues. The CDR3 region is CASRDRVRGSGNTIYF. The CDR3, as DNA: TGTGCCAGCAGGGACAGGGTGAGAGGATCTGGAAACACCATATATTTT.

This clonotype was seen repeatedly, ten times or more. The chain couples TRBV29-1 to TRBJ1-1; D not certain. The length of the CDR3 is 10 residues. The germline CDR1 and CDR2 sequences are SQVTM and ANQGSEA. V was clipped by 5 bases and J by 5 bases, with 6 bases between them. The CDR3 nucleotides are TGCAGCGTTATCGAGACTGAAGCTTTCTTT. Translated: CSVIETEAFF.

The sample holds many counts of this clonotype. The chain combines TRBV6-1 with TRBJ2-7; 8 nucleotides line up with TRBD2. This CDR3 contains 14 residues. Germline V CDR1 and CDR2: MNHNS, SASEGT. The V and J ends lost 10 bases and 2 bases, in that order; junction bases with no gene match: 10. DNA of the CDR3: TGTGCCACCTCGATGCAAGCGGGAGCCTACGAGCAGTACTTC. Translation gives CATSMQAGAYEQYF.

This clonotype is labeled medium-sized. The chain recombines TRBV25-1 with TRBJ2-2, with D hard to call. CDR3 length: 12 amino acids. V gave up 4 bases and J gave up 9 bases, with 9 bases separating them. Germline loops: CDR1 MGHDK, CDR2 SYGVNS. CDR3 amino acids: CASSGISRELFF. The CDR3 coding sequence is TGTGCCAGCAGTGGTATTAGCAGGGAGCTGTTTTTT.